These T cell receptor beta chains were read from a single sample in a study of cytomegalovirus exposure and HLA in healthy donors. The data were produced by immunoSEQ multiplex PCR, yet TCRdb's version contains in-frame clones alone and is incomplete. The sample holds about 160,000 clones, around 80% seen once. The specimen was PBMCs. The receptors were gathered from a man younger than 40 in good health and CMV-seronegative. The CDR3 runs from the conserved cysteine through the conserved F or W. The D gene is left open where the match is weak. A clone size is listed for some rows: how often the clone was seen (once, few, many), or a class if it is expanded.

V gene	CDR3 length	clone size	D gene	J gene	CDR3 DNA	CDR3 protein
TRBV7-9	17	.	TRBD1	TRBJ1-1	TGTGCCAGCAGCTCCCCGGGGACAGGGAGGATTGACACTGAAGCTTTCTTT	CASSSPGTGRIDTEAFF
TRBV2	15	.	.	TRBJ2-1	TGTGCCAGCAGTGAAGGAGCAACCCCATACAATGAGCAGTTCTTC	CASSEGATPYNEQFF
TRBV6-1	15	.	TRBD1	TRBJ1-2	TGTGCCAGCAGTGTAACAGGGGACATTAGGGACGGCTACACCTTC	CASSVTGDIRDGYTF
TRBV5-1	16	.	.	TRBJ2-2	TGCGCCAGCAGTCGAGAGGTTCGAGCTGACACCGGGGAGCTGTTTTTT	CASSREVRADTGELFF
TRBV5-6	13	.	.	TRBJ2-4	TGTGCCAGCAATTCGGGGAACAAAAACATTCAGTACTTC	CASNSGNKNIQYF
TRBV29-1	14	.	TRBD2	TRBJ2-3	TGCAGCGTGTGGACTAGCGGGGGGACAGATACGCAGTATTTT	CSVWTSGGTDTQYF
TRBV7-9	15	.	TRBD1	TRBJ2-7	TGTGCCAGCAGCCCAAGGGACAGCAGCTCCTACGAGCAGTACTTC	CASSPRDSSSYEQYF
TRBV7-2	12	.	TRBD1	TRBJ1-2	TGTGCCAGCAGACTAGACAGGGCTGGCTACACCTTC	CASRLDRAGYTF
TRBV25-1	14	.	TRBD1	TRBJ1-1	TGTGCCAGCAGCAGGGGGCGTCGGGACACTGAAGCTTTCTTT	CASSRGRRDTEAFF
TRBV6-5	15	.	TRBD1	TRBJ1-5	TGTGCCAGCAGACTGGGACAGGGGGCTCGTCAGCCCCAGCATTTT	CASRLGQGARQPQHF
TRBV11-3	13	.	.	TRBJ2-7	TGTGCCAGCAGCCGGTCCGAGCGTAAAGAGCAGTACTTC	CASSRSERKEQYF
TRBV5-1	15	.	.	TRBJ2-7	TGCGCCAGCAGCCCGACCATAGGGACTGCGTACGAGCAGTACTTC	CASSPTIGTAYEQYF
TRBV2	14	.	.	TRBJ2-2	TGTGCCAGCACGGAAATAAGGGGCACCGGGGAGCTGTTTTTT	CASTEIRGTGELFF
TRBV6-5	15	.	.	TRBJ1-1	TGTGCCAGCAGTTACGGGGGGGCGACTGGGATTGAAGCTTTCTTT	CASSYGGATGIEAFF
TRBV5-6	14	.	.	TRBJ1-2	TGTGCCAGCAGCTTGGATCCGAGTAACTATGGCTACACCTTC	CASSLDPSNYGYTF
TRBV7-6	15	.	.	TRBJ1-1	TGTGCCAGCAGCGCCGGACAGTCGAGTAACACTGAAGCTTTCTTT	CASSAGQSSNTEAFF
TRBV14	14	.	.	TRBJ2-5	TGTGCCAGCAGCCAACTGGCCCGAGGAGAGACCCAGTACTTC	CASSQLARGETQYF
TRBV5-6	14	few	TRBD1	TRBJ2-7	TGTGCCAGCAGCCAACGGGACAGGGGATACGAGCAGTACTTC	CASSQRDRGYEQYF
TRBV19	15	once	TRBD2	TRBJ2-7	TGTGCCAGTAGTATGAGACTAGCGGGGGGACACGAGCAGTACTTC	CASSMRLAGGHEQYF
TRBV19	14	.	.	TRBJ1-5	TGTGCCAGTAGTATTGAGGCAAACAATCAGCCCCAGCATTTT	CASSIEANNQPQHF
TRBV5-1	15	.	TRBD1	TRBJ2-7	TGCGCCAGCAGCCCGGGACAGGGAAAACCCTACGAGCAGTACTTC	CASSPGQGKPYEQYF
TRBV19	16	.	TRBD1	TRBJ1-5	TGTGCCAGTACCACCCCAGGGGGCTTGAGCAATCAGCCCCAGCATTTT	CASTTPGGLSNQPQHF
TRBV7-3	14	.	.	TRBJ1-1	TGTGCCAGCAGCTTAGGGGCGCAAAGGACTGAAGCTTTCTTT	CASSLGAQRTEAFF
TRBV13	13	.	TRBD2	TRBJ2-7	TGTGCCAGCAGCTTAGCTAGCGGCTACGAGCAGTACTTC	CASSLASGYEQYF
TRBV28	14	.	.	TRBJ2-2	TGTGCCAGCAGTTTAACCGGGGGAACCGGGGAGCTGTTTTTT	CASSLTGGTGELFF
TRBV19	12	.	.	TRBJ1-5	TGTGCCTTGGAGATGGATAATCAGCCCCAGCATTTT	CALEMDNQPQHF
TRBV10-1	16	.	TRBD2	TRBJ2-2	TGCGCCAGCAGTGCTGGGGGGGGGATTAACACCGGGGAGCTGTTTTTT	CASSAGGGINTGELFF
TRBV7-9	14	few	TRBD1	TRBJ1-1	TGTTCCAGCTTACCGGACAGGGACGACACTGAAGCTTTCTTT	CSSLPDRDDTEAFF
TRBV27	15	.	.	TRBJ2-7	TGTGCCAGCAGGCTTGGGCAGGATGGGTCCTACGAGCAGTACTTC	CASRLGQDGSYEQYF
TRBV27	15	.	TRBD2	TRBJ2-5	TGTGCCAGCAGTTACGCGGGAGTGGGGCGGGAGGCCCAGTACTTC	CASSYAGVGREAQYF
TRBV28	15	.	TRBD1	TRBJ1-4	TGTGCCAGCAGCGAAGCGGGACAGGGGAATGAAAAACTGTTTTTT	CASSEAGQGNEKLFF
TRBV9	14	.	.	TRBJ1-1	TGTGCCAGCAGCCCATATGTCGAGGGAACTGAAGCTTTCTTT	CASSPYVEGTEAFF
TRBV7-9	14	.	.	TRBJ2-3	TGTGCCAGCAGCTTATGGGGGGAGACAGATACGCAGTATTTT	CASSLWGETDTQYF
TRBV5-1	15	few	.	TRBJ2-5	TGCGCCAGCAGCGACTCCGACAGTATGGGAGAGACCCAGTACTTC	CASSDSDSMGETQYF
TRBV15	14	few	TRBD2	TRBJ2-1	TGTGCCACCAGCAGAGAACGCGGGAGTGATGAGCAGTTCTTC	CATSRERGSDEQFF
TRBV10-3	17	.	TRBD2	TRBJ2-3	TGTGCCATCAGTCCATCTACGGGGCGGGGGGGGGCAGATACGCAGTATTTT	CAISPSTGRGGADTQYF
TRBV28	15	.	.	TRBJ1-5	TGTGCCAGCAGTTCGACGGGGGGAACCTATCAGCCCCAGCATTTT	CASSSTGGTYQPQHF
TRBV5-4	16	.	TRBD1	TRBJ2-1	TGTGCCAGCAGCTCCCCGGGACAGGGCTCCTACAATGAGCAGTTCTTC	CASSSPGQGSYNEQFF
TRBV7-3	17	.	.	TRBJ2-1	TGTGCCAGCAGCGCATTACTAGCCTCGTCCTCCTACAATGAGCAGTTCTTC	CASSALLASSSYNEQFF